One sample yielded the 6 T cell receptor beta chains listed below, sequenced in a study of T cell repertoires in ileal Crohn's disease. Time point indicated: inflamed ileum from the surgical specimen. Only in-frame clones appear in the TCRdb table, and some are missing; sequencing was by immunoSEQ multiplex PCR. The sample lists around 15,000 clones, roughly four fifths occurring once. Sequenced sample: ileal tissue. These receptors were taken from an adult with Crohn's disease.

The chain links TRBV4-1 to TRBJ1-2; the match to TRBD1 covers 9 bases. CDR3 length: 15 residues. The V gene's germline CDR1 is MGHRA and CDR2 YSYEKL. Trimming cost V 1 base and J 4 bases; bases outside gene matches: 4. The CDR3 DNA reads TGCGCCAGCAGCCAAGGGTGGGGACAGGGCTATGGCTACACCTTC. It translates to CASSQGWGQGYGYTF.

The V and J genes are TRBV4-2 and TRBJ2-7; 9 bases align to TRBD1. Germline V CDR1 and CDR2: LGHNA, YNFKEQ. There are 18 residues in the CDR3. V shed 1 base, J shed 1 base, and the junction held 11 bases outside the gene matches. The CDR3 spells CASSQVAGGQGLSYEQYF. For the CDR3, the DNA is TGTGCCAGCAGCCAAGTGGCAGGGGGACAGGGTTTATCCTACGAGCAGTACTTC.

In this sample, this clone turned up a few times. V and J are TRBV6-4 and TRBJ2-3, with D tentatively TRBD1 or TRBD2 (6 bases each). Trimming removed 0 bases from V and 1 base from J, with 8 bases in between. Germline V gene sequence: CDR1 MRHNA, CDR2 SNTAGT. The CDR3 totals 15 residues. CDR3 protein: CASSDSGGGTDTQYF. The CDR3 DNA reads TGTGCCAGCAGTGACTCGGGGGGCGGCACAGATACGCAGTATTTT.

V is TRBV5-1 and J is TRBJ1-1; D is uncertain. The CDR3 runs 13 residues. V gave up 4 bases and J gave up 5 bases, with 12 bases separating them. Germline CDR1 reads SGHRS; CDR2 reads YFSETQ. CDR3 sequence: CASSPWSGTEAFF. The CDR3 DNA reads TGCGCCAGCAGCCCATGGTCTGGGACTGAAGCTTTCTTT.

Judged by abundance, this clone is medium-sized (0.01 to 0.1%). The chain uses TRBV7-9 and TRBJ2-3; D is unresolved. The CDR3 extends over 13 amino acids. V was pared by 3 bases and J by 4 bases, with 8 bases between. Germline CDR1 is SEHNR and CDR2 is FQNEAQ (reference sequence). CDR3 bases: TGTGCCAGCAGCTTTCCCTCTGCAGATACGCAGTATTTT. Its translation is CASSFPSADTQYF.

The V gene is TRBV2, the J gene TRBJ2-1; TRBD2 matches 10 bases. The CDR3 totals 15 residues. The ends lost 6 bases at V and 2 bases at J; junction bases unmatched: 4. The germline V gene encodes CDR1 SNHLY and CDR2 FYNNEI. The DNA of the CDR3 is TGTGCCAGCAGGGCAAGCGGGGGGGCCTACAATGAGCAGTTCTTC. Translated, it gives CASRASGGAYNEQFF.